This note documents a single TCR beta chain sequence. Original methodology: Estimation of nucleated cell counts relied on the amplification of reference gene primers. Repertoires were generated with immunoSEQ multiplex PCR, while TCRdb's copy carries only in-frame clones and drops some. The DNA gave D and trimming, while V, J and clone size come from that table. The sample consists of 70,000 to 100,000 clones, about 79% of them appearing once. This sample was taken from a study of blood T cell repertoires in COVID-19. On the study more broadly: Researchers got acute and convalescent COVID-19 samples from the United States, Italy and Spain. T cells, B-cell-depleted T cells, or PBMCs supplied cDNA or gDNA.

The V and J ends lost 6 bases and 0 bases respectively, with 14 bases between them. Germline V gene lookup returns CDR1 MNHNY and CDR2 SVGAGI (reference sequence). The CDR3 totals 16 residues. Input material: peripheral blood. The sequence was obtained from a woman between 50 and 59 years old with acute or convalescent COVID-19. The chain recombines TRBV6-6 with TRBJ1-4; D is unresolved. The CDR3 nucleotides read TGTGCCAGCAGCCGTCCCCCGGGTGCAACTAATGAAAAACTGTTTTTT. Its translation: CASSRPPGATNEKLFF.